The rows below give T cell receptor beta chains drawn from one sample of a study of shared clonotypes between healthy human individuals. Produced via immunoSEQ multiplex PCR; TCRdb's table is partial and in-frame only. The top ten clones hold approximately 1.8% of a sample with around 700,000 clones, 55% to 75% of them seen once. The sequenced sample was memory CD4+ T cells sorted from blood. The receptors shown here come from a woman aged 25 to 39 in good health. The CDR3 runs from the conserved cysteine through the conserved F or W. D genes are given only for firm matches. A row's size may be missing; if present it is once, few, many or a size class.

V gene,J gene,D gene,clone size,CDR3 DNA,CDR3 protein
TRBV19,TRBJ1-1,TRBD1,.,TGTGCCAGTCTCTTGGTTGGGACAGAAGAAGCTTTCTTT,CASLLVGTEEAFF
TRBV7-9,TRBJ1-1,.,.,TGTGCCAGCAGCCCCCCCGGCACTGAAGCTTTCTTT,CASSPPGTEAFF
TRBV28,TRBJ2-7,TRBD1,.,TGTGCCAGCAGTTTGGGCACAGGGGGCCAAGCCTACGAGCAGTACTTC,CASSLGTGGQAYEQYF
TRBV6-4,TRBJ2-4,.,.,TGTGCCAGCAAACCAGGCCGATTGGACATTCAGTACTTC,CASKPGRLDIQYF
TRBV19,TRBJ1-5,.,.,TGTGCCAGTACCCAGGGGCCTGGTGGTCCCCAGCATTTT,CASTQGPGGPQHF
TRBV9,TRBJ2-3,.,.,TGTGCCAGCAGTTCGGGAGCTACGCAGTATTTT,CASSSGATQYF
TRBV5-6,TRBJ1-1,.,.,TGTGCCAGCAGCTTGGCCGTCAGTGGGACTGAAGCTTTCTTT,CASSLAVSGTEAFF
TRBV7-9,TRBJ2-5,TRBD1,.,TGTGCCAGCAGCCGGACAGGGGGCAGGGAGGAGACCCAGTACTTC,CASSRTGGREETQYF
TRBV5-1,TRBJ2-5,TRBD2,.,TGCGCCAGCAGCTTGCTGGCTAGCGGTGAAGAGACCCAGTACTTC,CASSLLASGEETQYF
TRBV5-1,TRBJ1-2,.,.,TGCGCCAGCAGCTTGGGGGACGGCCCGAACTATGGCTACACCTTC,CASSLGDGPNYGYTF
TRBV18,TRBJ2-7,.,.,TGTGCCAGCTCACCCGACTTGAGCTCCTACGAGCAGTACTTC,CASSPDLSSYEQYF
TRBV2,TRBJ2-7,TRBD1,.,TGTGCCAGCAACAGGGGCTCCTCCTACGAGCAGTACTTC,CASNRGSSYEQYF
TRBV30,TRBJ1-5,.,.,TGTGCCTGGAGTGCCCAGAATCGCGGTACGCTGTATCAGCCCCAGCATTTT,CAWSAQNRGTLYQPQHF
TRBV18,TRBJ1-3,.,.,TGTGCCAGCTCACTGGAAGGGGGCTCTGGAAACACCATATATTTT,CASSLEGGSGNTIYF
TRBV18,TRBJ2-5,TRBD1,.,TGTGCCAGCTCACCCCAGGGGGTGAAGACCCAGTACTTC,CASSPQGVKTQYF
TRBV19,TRBJ1-3,.,.,TGTGCCAGTAGTTACGGTGGGGAAGGTGACACCATATATTTT,CASSYGGEGDTIYF
TRBV7-6,TRBJ2-7,TRBD2,.,TGTGCCAGCAGCTTAGGGAGAGCGGGAGGATCCCACGAGCAGTACTTC,CASSLGRAGGSHEQYF
TRBV9,TRBJ2-5,.,.,TGTGCCAGCAGCCCAGGTGGGGAGACCCAGTACTTC,CASSPGGETQYF
TRBV7-2,TRBJ1-2,.,.,TGTGCCAGCAGCTTAGGGGGCAGGGTAGGCTACACCTTC,CASSLGGRVGYTF
TRBV6-4,TRBJ1-5,.,.,TGTGCCAGCAGTGAAGGTGGGGGGACGGATCAGCCCCAGCATTTT,CASSEGGGTDQPQHF
TRBV21-1,TRBJ1-5,.,.,TGTGCCAGCAGCAGGAGCCTCAATCAGCCCCAGCATTTT,CASSRSLNQPQHF
TRBV9,TRBJ2-3,TRBD1,.,TGTGCCAGCACTAGGGGGCTGGCGGATACGCAGTATTTT,CASTRGLADTQYF
TRBV28,TRBJ2-7,.,few,TGTGCCAGCAGTCCCCGGGGGCGGGAGCGCGAGCAGTACTTC,CASSPRGREREQYF
TRBV28,TRBJ2-7,.,.,TGTGCCAGCAAGAGGGAATTGAACGAGCAGTACTTC,CASKRELNEQYF
TRBV27,TRBJ2-6,TRBD1,once,TGTGCCAGCAGTTCACAGGGGACATCTGGGGCCAACGTCCTGACTTTC,CASSSQGTSGANVLTF
TRBV6-6,TRBJ2-1,TRBD2,once,TGTGCCAGCAGCAGACTAGCGGGAAGTGTCAATGAGCAGTTCTTC,CASSRLAGSVNEQFF
TRBV5-1,TRBJ1-3,.,.,TGCGCCAGCGGGGCAGGGCAAGAGGGCTCTGGAAACACCATATATTTT,CASGAGQEGSGNTIYF
TRBV4-2,TRBJ2-5,TRBD2,few,TGTGCCAGCAGCCAAGCGGGAGGAGTGGAGACCCAGTACTTC,CASSQAGGVETQYF
TRBV5-1,TRBJ2-1,.,.,TGCGCCAGCAGCTTGGCCAGGACGATGGGGTACAATGAGCAGTTCTTC,CASSLARTMGYNEQFF
TRBV18,TRBJ2-3,.,.,TGTGCCAGCTCACCAACTACGGGAATTTTGGCAGATACGCAGTATTTT,CASSPTTGILADTQYF
TRBV5-8,TRBJ1-2,.,many,TGTGCCAGCAGCTTGCGGGGGCGTTCAGGAGGCTACACCTTC,CASSLRGRSGGYTF
TRBV4-1,TRBJ2-7,.,few,TGCGCCAGCAGCCAAGAAAACCGACGATACGAGCAGTACTTC,CASSQENRRYEQYF
TRBV25-1,TRBJ2-5,TRBD2,.,TGTGCCAGCAGTGGGGAGGGACTAGCGGGGAGAGAGACCCAGTACTTC,CASSGEGLAGRETQYF
TRBV14,TRBJ2-7,.,.,TGTGCCAGCAGCCAGGCAAGGTCCGGAGAGCAGTACTTC,CASSQARSGEQYF
TRBV7-2,TRBJ2-3,TRBD2,.,TGTGCCAGCAGCTTAGTGGCTAGCGGGACTAGCACAGATACGCAGTATTTT,CASSLVASGTSTDTQYF
TRBV5-1,TRBJ2-1,.,.,TGCGCCAGCAGCTTGAGTTCAGGGTCCTACAATGAGCAGTTCTTC,CASSLSSGSYNEQFF
TRBV6-1,TRBJ2-7,TRBD1,.,TGTGCCTGTAACCGGGACAGGGGTACCTACGAGCAGTACTTC,CACNRDRGTYEQYF
TRBV7-2,TRBJ2-7,.,once,TGTGCCAGCGCCTTAGGGACTTCGTACGAGCAGTACTTC,CASALGTSYEQYF
TRBV6-5,TRBJ1-2,TRBD1,few,TGTGCCAGCACCGGGACAGGAGACTATGGCTACACCTTC,CASTGTGDYGYTF
TRBV7-3,TRBJ1-2,TRBD1,.,TGTGCCAGCAGCTCAGCAGAGGGGGCTAAGGCCACCTTC,CASSSAEGAKATF
TRBV5-5,TRBJ1-2,.,.,TGTGCCAGCTTTTCTCCGGGACACAACTATGGCTACACCTTC,CASFSPGHNYGYTF